This is a list of T cell receptor beta chains from one sample in a study of blood T cell repertoires in COVID-19. Generated by immunoSEQ multiplex PCR, the TCRdb table keeps only in-frame clones and is missing some. The profile shows around 99,000 clones, about 89% of them singletons. Sequencing input: peripheral blood. The receptors were sampled from a woman in her 30s with acute or convalescent COVID-19. CDR3s include the opening cysteine and the closing phenylalanine or tryptophan. The order of the fields is clone size, V gene, J gene, D gene, CDR3 DNA, CDR3 protein. The D gene is left open where the match is weak. Size values are once, few and many counts, or a class for expanded clones, and some rows have none.

-	TRBV19	TRBJ1-4	-	TGTGCCAGTATTCCCGGGGGGACGGGCAGCCCGGGAACTAATGAAAAACTGTTTTTT	CASIPGGTGSPGTNEKLFF
-	TRBV28	TRBJ2-3	-	TGTGCCAGCAGTGGACCACTAGGCACAGATACGCAGTATTTT	CASSGPLGTDTQYF
-	TRBV27	TRBJ1-2	TRBD1	TGTGCCAGCAGTTATAGAGACAGGGACTATGGCTACACCTTC	CASSYRDRDYGYTF
-	TRBV19	TRBJ1-5	TRBD1	TGTGCCAGTAGTACCGGACAGGTTAGCAATCAGCCCCAGCATTTT	CASSTGQVSNQPQHF
-	TRBV27	TRBJ2-1	-	TGTGCCAGCAGTACGACGGCTAGCTCGATGGTCTTC	CASSTTASSMVF
-	TRBV3-1/TRBV3-2	TRBJ1-4	-	TGTGCCAGCAGCCAAGTGCCCCCGGTGGAGGGGCTAGCAAAACTGTTTTTT	CASSQVPPVEGLAKLFF
-	TRBV13	TRBJ2-7	-	TGTGCCAGCAGCTCCGGCTCCTACGAGCAGTACTTC	CASSSGSYEQYF
once	TRBV11-3	TRBJ1-2	TRBD1	TGTGCCAGCAGCTACGGGACAGATTATGGCTACACCTTC	CASSYGTDYGYTF
-	TRBV15	TRBJ1-1	-	TGTGCCACCAGCAGGGGCCTCCGGGACATGACGAACACTGAAGCTTTCTTT	CATSRGLRDMTNTEAFF
-	TRBV7-9	TRBJ1-1	TRBD1	TGTGCCAGCAGCTGGGGACAGGGCAACTCGAACACTGAAGCTTTCTTT	CASSWGQGNSNTEAFF
-	TRBV12-5	TRBJ1-1	-	TGTGCTAGTGGATCAGGGATTTTCACTGAAGCTTTCTTT	CASGSGIFTEAFF
-	TRBV11-3	TRBJ2-1	TRBD2	TGTGCCAGCAGGGGACTACGGACTGCGGGTTACAATGAGCAGTTCTTC	CASRGLRTAGYNEQFF
-	TRBV5-1	TRBJ1-2	-	TGCGCCAGCAGCCCACAGGGATCCGACTATGGCTACACCTTC	CASSPQGSDYGYTF
-	TRBV27	TRBJ1-1	-	TGTGCCAGCAGTTTCTTAGGTGGCAGGTCACAAGGTGAAGCTTTCTTT	CASSFLGGRSQGEAFF
once	TRBV11-3	TRBJ1-1	TRBD1	TGTGCCAGCAGCTTTACAGGGGTAACTGAAGCTTTCTTT	CASSFTGVTEAFF
-	TRBV30	TRBJ1-6	TRBD1	TGTGCCTGGGGGACAGGAATGAGCTCCTATAATTCACCCCTCCACTTT	CAWGTGMSSYNSPLHF
-	TRBV7-9	TRBJ1-2	TRBD1	TGTGCCAGCAGCTTGGCCGGGACAGGCGGCTACACCTTC	CASSLAGTGGYTF
-	TRBV6-1	TRBJ1-6	-	TGTGCCAGCAGTGAAGCGCGTCGGGGGGCCGGGTCACCCCTCCACTTT	CASSEARRGAGSPLHF
-	TRBV6-2/TRBV6-3	TRBJ2-2	-	TGTGCCAGCAGCCCTCGGACCGGGGAGCTGTTTTTT	CASSPRTGELFF
-	TRBV5-1	TRBJ2-3	TRBD1	TGCGCCAGCAGCATGGGGGGACAGGGCACAGATACGCAGTATTTT	CASSMGGQGTDTQYF
-	TRBV27	TRBJ1-1	-	TGTGCCAGCAGTCTCCACCACAACGGACAGCAGAACACTGAAGCTTTCTTT	CASSLHHNGQQNTEAFF
-	TRBV6-5	TRBJ1-2	TRBD1	TGTGCCAGCCGGGGGACAGGGGAGAATGGCTACACCTTC	CASRGTGENGYTF
-	TRBV2	TRBJ1-6	-	TGTGCCAGCAGCTACAGGAACCAGGGTTCACCCCTCCACTTT	CASSYRNQGSPLHF
-	TRBV5-1	TRBJ1-5	-	TGCGCCAGCAGCCCCCTAGGGGAACAGCCCCAGCATTTT	CASSPLGEQPQHF
-	TRBV19	TRBJ1-2	TRBD1	TGTGCCAGTAGTATAGATCACCAGGGGGCGATTGGCTACACCTTC	CASSIDHQGAIGYTF
-	TRBV4-3	TRBJ2-7	TRBD2	TGCGCCAGCAGCCAAGATATCTTAGCGGGGGGGCCTCGGACCTACGAGCAGTACTTC	CASSQDILAGGPRTYEQYF
-	TRBV14	TRBJ2-2	-	TGTGCCAGCAGCCATCTCACCGGGGAGCTGTTTTTT	CASSHLTGELFF
-	TRBV11-2	TRBJ2-7	-	TGTGCCAGCAGCTTAGATAGCTACGAGCAGTACTTC	CASSLDSYEQYF
-	TRBV6-5	TRBJ2-1	TRBD2	TGTGCCAGCAGTTACGGACTAGCGGACTCCTACAATGAGCAGTTCTTC	CASSYGLADSYNEQFF
-	TRBV18	TRBJ1-2	-	TGTGCCAGCTCACCACGCCCCGGGGATGGCTACACCTTC	CASSPRPGDGYTF
-	TRBV5-4	TRBJ1-4	-	TGTGCCAGCAGCTTGGACACAACTAATGAAAAACTGTTTTTT	CASSLDTTNEKLFF
once	TRBV19	TRBJ1-2	TRBD1	TGTGCCGGATGGGACAGCGAGGCCTATGGCTACACCTTC	CAGWDSEAYGYTF
-	TRBV4-3	TRBJ2-4	TRBD2	TGCGCCAGCAGCCAAGTTCGACTAGCGGGGTACCTAGCCAAAAACATTCAGTACTTC	CASSQVRLAGYLAKNIQYF
-	TRBV4-3	TRBJ1-1	-	TGCGCCAGCAGCCAAGATGGTAGGGGGAACACTGAAGCTTTCTTT	CASSQDGRGNTEAFF
-	TRBV24-1	TRBJ2-5	TRBD2	TGTGCCACCAGTGATTTGGCTAGCGGAGAGACCCAGTACTTC	CATSDLASGETQYF
-	TRBV2	TRBJ1-3	-	TGTGCCAGCAGCCCGGGACTTGGGGACACCATATATTTT	CASSPGLGDTIYF
-	TRBV4-2	TRBJ1-2	-	TGTGCCAGCAGCCAACAGTATCGTACGGGGAACTATGGCTACACCTTC	CASSQQYRTGNYGYTF
-	TRBV18	TRBJ1-2	TRBD1	TGTGCCAGCTCACCACCCGGGACAGGGCGCCCTGGCTACACCTTC	CASSPPGTGRPGYTF
-	TRBV2	TRBJ2-3	-	TGTGCCAGCAGTTCCCGACAGACAAGACTAGACGCTACGCAGTATTTT	CASSSRQTRLDATQYF
-	TRBV5-6	TRBJ1-1	-	TGTGCCAGCAGCTTGGAGGCAGGAGGGGCTTTCTTT	CASSLEAGGAFF
-	TRBV10-3	TRBJ1-6	TRBD1	TGTGCCATCAGCGGGGGACAGGGGGGTAATTCACCCCTCCACTTT	CAISGGQGGNSPLHF
-	TRBV6-5	TRBJ1-2	-	TGTGCCAGCAGGCGACAGGAATTTTATGGCTACACCTTC	CASRRQEFYGYTF